The sequence of this T cell receptor (beta chain) was determined in a study of T cells after yellow fever vaccination. The study made its TCR cDNA through 5'RACE template switching. That step introduced a universal primer site along with UMIs. Using its own MiXCR run on the 5' RACE reads, TCRdb lists one record per CDR3 protein. Of more than 95,000 distinct CDR3 sequences in the sample, nearly 15% were seen once. Study-wide points: At around 96% for CD4 and around 91% for CD8, most primary-vaccination clones showed up again after the booster. Abundant clonotypes (contaminants from the bulk population) could be present in FACS-sorted repertoires.

This clonotype was seen a few times. The antigen is undetermined. This CDR3 is 14 amino acids long. CDR1 is SGHTA and CDR2 is FQGTGA in the germline V gene. Trimming removed 7 bases from V and 4 bases from J, with 13 bases in between. The specimen comprised CD8+ T cells sorted from PBMCs, sampled 5 days after the yellow fever booster vaccination. This chain joins TRBV7-3 and TRBJ2-2; D gene unclear. The origin of this receptor is a man in his late teens or twenties who received the YFV17D yellow fever vaccine. The CDR3, as DNA: TGTGCCAGCACCTGGCGGCCGGGCACCGGGGAGCTGTTTTTT. Encoded protein: CASTWRPGTGELFF.